This passage covers 21 T cell receptor beta chains from one sample sequenced in a study of technical replicates of blood from a handful of donors. Produced via immunoSEQ multiplex PCR; TCRdb's table is partial and in-frame only. The sample yields around 68,000 clones, approximately 97% seen once. The specimen sequenced was T cells isolated from PBMCs. These receptors originate from a human donor in good health.

V is TRBV27 and J is TRBJ2-7; TRBD2 agrees at 9 bases. CDR1 and CDR2 (germline): MNHEY, SMNVEV (reference sequence). Germline trimming cut 3 bases from V and 2 bases from J; bases unmatched to any gene: 8. This CDR3 spans 16 amino acids. The CDR3 sequence is CASSLLGGRATYEQYF. CDR3 nucleotide sequence: TGTGCCAGCAGTTTGCTCGGCGGGAGGGCTACCTACGAGCAGTACTTC.

The chain combines TRBV25-1 with TRBJ2-1; no firm D call. Germline CDR1 is MGHDK and CDR2 is SYGVNS. V was pared by 4 bases and J by 7 bases, with 8 bases between. This CDR3 has 12 amino acids. DNA of the CDR3: TGTGCCAGCAGTGTTCTAGGAAATGAGCAGTTCTTC. This translates into CASSVLGNEQFF.

This clone was seen a single time. The V call is TRBV5-1, the J call TRBJ2-2; TRBD1 matches 7 bases. V lost 1 base to trimming and J lost 5 bases; unmatched junction nucleotides: 5. This CDR3 region has 15 residues. Germline V gives CDR1 SGHRS, CDR2 YFSETQ. The CDR3 sequence is CASSLWQGETGELFF. CDR3 DNA: TGCGCCAGCAGCTTGTGGCAGGGGGAGACCGGGGAGCTGTTTTTT.

This rearrangement joins TRBV19 to TRBJ1-2; D uncertain. This CDR3 contains 15 residues. Germline CDR1 is LNHDA and CDR2 is SQIVND (reference sequence). V gave up 0 bases and J gave up 5 bases, with 13 bases separating them. The CDR3 region has the DNA TGTGCCAGTAGTATAGATGGGAGTGGCGGATATGGCTACACCTTC. Protein sequence: CASSIDGSGGYGYTF.

The rearrangement joins TRBV11-3 to TRBJ2-7; the match to TRBD1 covers 9 bases. Germline V gene data show CDR1 as SGHNT and CDR2 as YENEEA. The V segment lost 1 base and the J segment 0 bases; nucleotides outside the gene matches: 4. This CDR3 comprises 16 residues. In DNA form, the CDR3 reads TGTGCCAGCAGCTTAGGAGGACAGGGGATCTCCTACGAGCAGTACTTC. Translation gives CASSLGGQGISYEQYF.

V is TRBV11-2 and J is TRBJ2-3; no clear D gene. Germline-derived CDR1 and CDR2 are SGHAT and FQNNGV. The length of the CDR3 is 13 residues. V gave up 0 bases and J gave up 9 bases, with 10 bases separating them. The CDR3 sequence: CASSLDLGDTQYF. The CDR3 nucleotides are TGTGCCAGCAGCTTAGATCTAGGAGACACGCAGTATTTT.

This clone was seen a handful of times. The chain employs TRBV7-2 and TRBJ2-7; 10 bases agree with TRBD1. V shed 5 bases, J shed 3 bases, and the junction held 7 bases outside the gene matches. The V gene's germline CDR1 is SGHTA and CDR2 FQGNSA. The CDR3 is 15 residues long. CDR3 region: CASSRDRGVIYEQYF. Written as DNA, the CDR3 is TGTGCCAGCAGCAGGGACAGGGGAGTTATCTACGAGCAGTACTTC.

This sequence joins TRBV5-4 and TRBJ2-7; 8 bases are a match to TRBD2. The CDR3 has 14 residues. V dropped 4 bases and J dropped 5; count of bases not matched to a gene: 8. Looked up from germline, CDR1 is SGHNT and CDR2 is YYREEE (reference sequence). The CDR3 reads CASSASGSHDEQYF. The CDR3 nucleotides are TGTGCCAGCAGCGCCAGCGGGAGTCACGACGAGCAGTACTTC.

The chain has TRBV6-1 and TRBJ2-6; a possible D gene is TRBD2 (6 bases). V lost 7 bases to trimming and J lost 2 bases, with 12 bases between them. From germline, CDR1 is MNHNS and CDR2 SASEGT. This CDR3 has 15 residues. This chain's CDR3 is CASTMEGAGANVLTF. CDR3 sequence (DNA): TGTGCCAGCACCATGGAGGGTGCTGGGGCCAACGTCCTGACTTTC.

This clone was recorded only once. The chain couples TRBV6-5 to TRBJ2-7; tentative D call: TRBD1 (6 bases). Germline V gives CDR1 MNHEY, CDR2 SVGAGI. The CDR3 spans 14 residues. V gave up 5 bases and J gave up 4 bases, with 15 bases separating them. The chain's CDR3 is CASSTGQLYYEQYF. CDR3 nucleotides: TGTGCCAGCAGTACCGGACAGCTATATTACGAGCAGTACTTC.

The CDR3 loop is CASRAGVFDEQYF. The CDR3, as DNA: TGTGCCAGCAGAGCGGGAGTGTTCGACGAGCAGTACTTC. The chain uses TRBV27 and TRBJ2-7, with 8 bases that match TRBD2. The junction had 6 bases not matched to a gene; V was cut back by 6 bases and J by 5 bases. The CDR3 loop spans 13 amino acids. CDR1 MNHEY and CDR2 SMNVEV come from the germline V gene (reference sequence).

The V and J genes are TRBV11-2 and TRBJ1-4; 7 bases align to TRBD1. Germline values: CDR1 SGHAT, CDR2 FQNNGV. Unmatched junction bases numbered 2, after V lost 1 base and J lost 6 bases. The CDR3 is 14 residues long. CDR3 DNA sequence: TGTGCCAGCAGCTTAGGGACAGGCTATGAAAAACTGTTTTTT. This sequence encodes CASSLGTGYEKLFF. Together with reference TRBV11-2 and TRBJ1-4, the CDR3 gives the full variable domain: EAGVAQSPRYKIIEKRQSVAFWCNPISGHATLYWYQQILGQGPKLLIQFQNNGVVDDSQLPKDRFSAERLKGVDSTLKIQPAKLEDSAVYLCASSLGTGYEKLFFGSGTQLSVL.

The chain recombines TRBV7-8 with TRBJ2-7; D is unresolved. Trimming shortened V by 1 base and J by 1 base, and 8 bases separated the two germline ends. CDR3 length: 14 residues. The germline gives CDR1 SGHVS, CDR2 FQNEAQ. CDR3 region: CASSLVSGSYEQYF. The CDR3, as DNA: TGTGCCAGCAGCTTAGTGTCCGGTTCCTACGAGCAGTACTTC.

The CDR3 bases are TGCGCCAGCAGCCAAAACGACAGGGATAGTGAAAAACTGTTTTTT. Amino acid sequence: CASSQNDRDSEKLFF. The rearrangement uses TRBV4-3 and TRBJ1-4; the match to TRBD1 covers 7 bases. The CDR3 runs to 15 residues. V was clipped by 2 bases and J by 7 bases; unmatched bases: 7. The germline V gene has CDR1 LGHNA and CDR2 YSLEER.

The V call is TRBV5-1, the J call TRBJ2-7; D gene ambiguous. Germline assignment: CDR1 SGHRS and CDR2 YFSETQ. CDR3 length: 15 amino acids. The ends were cut back, 0 bases at V and 5 bases at J, with 15 bases in the middle. The CDR3 nucleotides are TGCGCCAGCAGCTTGGTATCCTCGAACGGAGACGAGCAGTACTTC. It yields the protein CASSLVSSNGDEQYF.

This rearrangement joins TRBV4-3 to TRBJ1-4; D not resolved. V lost 1 base and J lost 0, with 9 bases in between. The CDR3 is 16 residues long. From germline, CDR1 is LGHNA and CDR2 YSLEER. The CDR3 DNA sequence: TGCGCCAGCAGCCAAGGTCTTGTCGCAACTAATGAAAAACTGTTTTTT. Translation: CASSQGLVATNEKLFF.

The rearrangement joins TRBV11-3 to TRBJ1-1; tentatively, D is TRBD1 (5 bases). Germline V gene sequence: CDR1 SGHNT, CDR2 YENEEA. This CDR3 spans 15 amino acids. The germline V and J ends were trimmed by 3 bases and 1 base, with 12 bases remaining between them. The DNA for the CDR3 is TGTGCCAGCAGCTTTCCGGACAATGGGAACACTGAAGCTTTCTTT. Translation gives CASSFPDNGNTEAFF.

V gene TRBV4-2 combines with J gene TRBJ2-7; no reliable D call. From germline, CDR1 is LGHNA and CDR2 YNFKEQ. Trimming stripped 2 bases from V and 6 bases from J, with 8 bases between. The CDR3 runs to 12 residues. The DNA of the CDR3 is TGTGCCAGCAGCCAAAACTACGGCGAGCAGTACTTC. It codes for CASSQNYGEQYF.

The chain recombines TRBV19 with TRBJ2-5; D might be TRBD1 (5 bases). V lost 9 bases and J 5 bases, leaving 16 bases between the germline ends. Germline-derived CDR1 and CDR2 are LNHDA and SQIVND (reference sequence). The CDR3 covers 13 residues. CDR3 nucleotides: TGTGCCAGCTATGATAGGTGGGGCGAGACCCAGTACTTC. Translated, it gives CASYDRWGETQYF.

This rearrangement joins TRBV5-1 to TRBJ2-1; D is unclear. Looked up from germline, CDR1 is SGHRS and CDR2 is YFSETQ. Trimming removed 2 bases at V and 9 bases at J, with 12 bases between. The CDR3 loop spans 13 amino acids. In DNA form, the CDR3 reads TGCGCCAGCAGCTTCCGTAGTAGTCTTGAGCAGTTCTTC. Translation gives CASSFRSSLEQFF.

The V call is TRBV30, the J call TRBJ2-7; 12 bases fit TRBD2. The germline gives CDR1 GTSNPN, CDR2 SVGIG (reference sequence). J was trimmed by 4 bases and V by 6 bases; bases with no gene match: 4. The length of the CDR3 is 13 residues. CDR3 sequence (DNA): TGTGCCTGCGTCCTAGCGGGAGGGTACGAGCAGTACTTC. Amino acids: CACVLAGGYEQYF.